These T cell receptor beta chains were read from a single sample in a study of blood T cell repertoires in COVID-19. The assay was immunoSEQ multiplex PCR, and TCRdb's table has in-frame clones only and misses some. The sample carries around 150,000 clones, roughly nine tenths recorded once. The sequencing input was peripheral blood. The receptors originated from a woman aged 55 to 70 with active or convalescent COVID-19. Each CDR3 is given with its conserved first and last residue. The order of the fields is V gene, D gene, J gene, clone size, CDR3 protein, CDR3 DNA. D genes are given only for firm matches. The size of a clone is reported for some rows only, either as once, few or many, or as a class for expanded clones.

TRBV9	TRBD1	TRBJ2-3	NA	CASSEAWTGNTDTQYF	TGTGCCAGCAGCGAAGCCTGGACAGGAAACACAGATACGCAGTATTTT
TRBV10-3	TRBD2	TRBJ2-3	NA	CAISTSGGGGTDTQYF	TGTGCCATCAGTACTAGCGGGGGCGGGGGCACAGATACGCAGTATTTT
TRBV6-1	NA	TRBJ1-2	NA	CASSEDLTGYGYTF	TGTGCCAGCAGTGAAGACCTGACAGGCTATGGCTACACCTTC
TRBV10-3	NA	TRBJ2-6	once	CAISESNLYSGANVLTF	TGTGCCATCAGTGAGTCGAATCTATACTCTGGGGCCAACGTCCTGACTTTC
TRBV10-1	NA	TRBJ2-6	NA	CASSGLGGQSSGANVLTF	TGCGCCAGCAGTGGATTAGGGGGACAAAGCTCTGGGGCCAACGTCCTGACTTTC
TRBV7-6	TRBD1	TRBJ2-2	NA	CASSLGTGANTGELFF	TGTGCCAGCAGCTTAGGGACAGGGGCGAACACCGGGGAGCTGTTTTTT
TRBV18	TRBD1	TRBJ1-5	NA	CASSPLGTGTAQPQHF	TGTGCCAGCTCACCACTAGGGACAGGGACTGCACAGCCCCAGCATTTT
TRBV11-3	TRBD1	TRBJ2-2	NA	CASSLDGGQGNTGELFF	TGTGCCAGCAGCTTAGATGGGGGACAGGGCAACACCGGGGAGCTGTTTTTT
TRBV6-6	TRBD1	TRBJ1-5	NA	CASRDRDSNQPQHF	TGTGCCAGCAGAGACAGGGATAGCAATCAGCCCCAGCATTTT
TRBV10-1	NA	TRBJ1-1	NA	CASRGGDGYQNTEAFF	TGCGCCAGCAGGGGAGGCGATGGGTATCAGAACACTGAAGCTTTCTTT
TRBV6-4	NA	TRBJ1-5	NA	CAKQISNQPQHF	TGTGCCAAACAAATTAGCAATCAGCCCCAGCATTTT
TRBV27	TRBD1	TRBJ1-5	NA	CASSPGQGANQPQHF	TGTGCCAGCAGTCCGGGACAGGGGGCGAATCAGCCCCAGCATTTT
TRBV6-5	NA	TRBJ2-1	NA	CASSYSIGYEQFF	TGTGCCAGCAGTTACTCGATCGGGTACGAGCAGTTCTTC
TRBV5-5	TRBD2	TRBJ2-1	NA	CASSLLGTRIRNNEQFF	TGTGCCAGCAGCCTCTTAGGGACTAGGATACGCAACAATGAGCAGTTCTTC
TRBV7-2	TRBD1	TRBJ1-4	NA	CASSETGQGGKLFF	TGTGCCAGCAGCGAGACTGGACAGGGCGGAAAACTGTTTTTT
TRBV19	NA	TRBJ2-1	NA	CASSSGQRYNEQFF	TGTGCCAGTAGCTCAGGACAGAGATACAATGAGCAGTTCTTC
TRBV7-9	TRBD1	TRBJ1-6	NA	CASSKTGVGSPLHF	TGTGCCAGCAGCAAAACAGGGGTGGGTTCACCCCTCCACTTT
TRBV10-3	TRBD1	TRBJ2-7	NA	CAISEGQGGVYEQYF	TGTGCCATCAGTGAAGGACAGGGAGGCGTCTACGAGCAGTACTTC
TRBV20-1	NA	TRBJ2-3	NA	CSASGTDTQYF	TGCAGTGCTTCAGGGACAGATACGCAGTATTTT
TRBV2	NA	TRBJ1-1	few	CASSVRLRAFF	TGTGCCAGCAGTGTGAGATTACGAGCTTTCTTT
TRBV12-5	TRBD2	TRBJ2-1	few	CASVILTSGVGEQFF	TGTGCTAGTGTCATCCTGACTAGCGGGGTGGGTGAGCAGTTCTTC
TRBV19	TRBD1	TRBJ1-4	NA	CASSIRGQGAFTNEKLFF	TGTGCCAGTAGTATTCGGGGACAGGGGGCTTTTACTAATGAAAAACTGTTTTTT
TRBV7-8	TRBD1	TRBJ2-3	NA	CASSQGTGLLPLTQYF	TGTGCCAGCAGCCAGGGGACAGGCCTCCTACCGTTAACGCAGTATTTT
TRBV19	TRBD1	TRBJ1-3	NA	CASSIVQGDGNTIYF	TGTGCCAGTAGTATTGTACAGGGGGACGGAAACACCATATATTTT
TRBV10-3	NA	TRBJ1-5	NA	CAISESSQGNQPQHF	TGTGCCATCAGTGAGTCATCGCAGGGGAATCAGCCCCAGCATTTT
TRBV19	TRBD1	TRBJ1-4	few	CASSRTGNDEKLFF	TGTGCCAGTAGTAGGACAGGGAATGATGAAAAACTGTTTTTT
TRBV7-9	NA	TRBJ1-5	NA	CASSLDGGKDQPQHF	TGTGCCAGCAGCTTAGATGGGGGGAAGGATCAGCCCCAGCATTTT
TRBV11-3	NA	TRBJ2-2	NA	CASSPGGTGELFF	TGTGCCAGCAGCCCAGGGGGGACCGGGGAGCTGTTTTTT
TRBV7-9	TRBD1	TRBJ2-7	NA	CASSFGTGPSYEQYF	TGTGCCAGCAGCTTCGGGACAGGACCCTCCTACGAGCAGTACTTC
TRBV3-1/TRBV3-2	NA	TRBJ2-3	NA	CASRKGVTDTQYF	TGTGCCAGCAGAAAGGGGGTTACAGATACGCAGTATTTT
TRBV10-3	TRBD1	TRBJ1-5	few	CATASGGDGQPQHF	TGTGCCACGGCCTCAGGGGGCGACGGTCAGCCCCAGCATTTT
TRBV7-9	TRBD1	TRBJ1-4	NA	CASSFGTGVFNEKLFF	TGTGCCAGCAGCTTTGGGACAGGGGTTTTCAATGAAAAACTGTTTTTT
TRBV7-2	TRBD1	TRBJ2-7	NA	CASRPDRAHEQYF	TGTGCCAGCAGACCAGACAGGGCCCACGAGCAGTACTTC
TRBV4-1	TRBD2	TRBJ2-4	NA	CASSPGLAGGLAKNIQYF	TGCGCCAGCAGCCCTGGACTAGCGGGGGGGCTAGCCAAAAACATTCAGTACTTC
TRBV10-3	NA	TRBJ2-2	once	CAISVGRGGDGELFF	TGTGCCATCAGTGTTGGTAGGGGTGGTGACGGGGAGCTGTTTTTT
TRBV12-2	NA	TRBJ1-6	NA	CASRLGATNNSPLHF	TGTGCAAGTCGCTTAGGTGCTACTAATAATTCACCCCTCCACTTT
TRBV20-1	NA	TRBJ1-1	once	CSASGPGETEAFF	TGCAGTGCTAGTGGTCCAGGGGAGACTGAAGCTTTCTTT
TRBV4-3	NA	TRBJ1-4	few	CASSQESGNEKLFF	TGCGCCAGCAGCCAAGAGTCGGGTAATGAAAAACTGTTTTTT
TRBV1	NA	TRBJ1-5	few	CTSSQDWRGGGQPQHF	TGCACCAGCAGCCAAGATTGGCGGGGGGGCGGTCAGCCCCAGCATTTT
TRBV5-4	TRBD1	TRBJ1-3	NA	CASSIPGQGKGNTIYF	TGTGCCAGCAGCATCCCGGGACAGGGGAAGGGAAACACCATATATTTT
TRBV7-2	TRBD1	TRBJ1-3	NA	CASSLHRVGTGAGNTIYF	TGTGCCAGCAGCTTACACCGGGTCGGGACAGGGGCTGGAAACACCATATATTTT
TRBV19	NA	TRBJ1-1	NA	CASSIRFGTPRGTEAFF	TGTGCCAGTAGTATAAGGTTTGGGACACCCCGGGGCACTGAAGCTTTCTTT
TRBV28	TRBD1	TRBJ2-7	NA	CASRGGDRGSYEQYF	TGTGCCAGCAGGGGGGGGGACAGGGGCTCCTACGAGCAGTACTTC
TRBV5-4	TRBD1	TRBJ2-1	NA	CASSDDRGPYNEQFF	TGTGCCAGCAGCGACGACAGGGGTCCTTACAATGAGCAGTTCTTC
TRBV19	TRBD1	TRBJ1-5	NA	CASLNRGQGQPQHF	TGTGCCAGTCTTAACAGGGGGCAAGGGCAGCCCCAGCATTTT
TRBV30	TRBD1	TRBJ1-1	NA	CAWGRGQHTEAFF	TGTGCCTGGGGCAGGGGGCAGCATACTGAAGCTTTCTTT
TRBV11-2	NA	TRBJ2-7	NA	CASSSEGGVHEQYF	TGTGCCAGCAGCTCGGAAGGGGGGGTTCACGAGCAGTACTTC
TRBV5-1	TRBD1	TRBJ2-1	few	CASSEQTGTGGNEQFF	TGCGCCAGCAGCGAACAAACCGGGACAGGGGGGAATGAGCAGTTCTTC
TRBV3-1/TRBV3-2	NA	TRBJ2-7	NA	CASSQDRSPAGGEQYF	TGTGCCAGCAGCCAAGACCGAAGCCCTGCTGGAGGAGAGCAGTACTTC
TRBV7-2	NA	TRBJ2-7	NA	CASSLVGGAGQTYEQYF	TGTGCCAGCAGCTTAGTTGGTGGGGCGGGACAGACCTACGAGCAGTACTTC
TRBV5-1	TRBD1	TRBJ2-2	NA	CASSSGTDTGELFF	TGCGCCAGCAGCTCGGGGACAGACACCGGGGAGCTGTTTTTT
TRBV4-1	TRBD1	TRBJ2-7	NA	CASSQDGTGVVFDEQYF	TGCGCCAGCAGCCAAGACGGAACAGGGGTTGTGTTCGACGAGCAGTACTTC
TRBV2	NA	TRBJ1-6	NA	CASSEEGRGLGNSPLHF	TGTGCCAGCAGTGAAGAGGGCAGGGGCTTGGGAAATTCACCCCTCCACTTT
TRBV21-1	NA	TRBJ2-7	NA	CASPTGTSDPYEQYF	TGTGCCAGCCCCACCGGGACTAGTGATCCCTACGAGCAGTACTTC
TRBV5-4	TRBD2	TRBJ2-1	NA	CASSPGGLAGHEQFF	TGTGCCAGCAGCCCTGGGGGACTAGCGGGCCATGAGCAGTTCTTC
TRBV19	NA	TRBJ1-2	NA	CASSIDRDRYTF	TGTGCCAGTAGTATAGACAGGGATCGCTACACCTTC
TRBV6-6	NA	TRBJ1-3	NA	CVSSAVSSGNTIYF	TGTGTCAGCAGTGCGGTGAGCTCTGGAAACACCATATATTTT